A selection of T cell receptor beta chains follows, all from one sample in a study of T cell changes during pregnancy in multiple sclerosis. Clones were sequenced by immunoSEQ multiplex PCR, and TCRdb holds only the in-frame ones, with some missing. The sample carries some 41,000 clones, 80% to 95% recorded once. This specimen was CD8+ T cells from peripheral blood mononuclear cells, taken in the first trimester of pregnancy. Source of these receptors: a female donor with multiple sclerosis, enrolled in a pregnancy study. CDR3s include the opening cysteine and the closing phenylalanine or tryptophan. A clone size is listed for some rows: how often the clone was seen (once, few, many), or a class if it is expanded.

CDR3: CASTPAGAEPQHF
V: TRBV7-9
J: TRBJ1-5
size: .

CDR3: CASRLGTSVYYEQYF
V: TRBV11-2
J: TRBJ2-7
size: .

CDR3: CASSPRTITDSSYNEQFF
V: TRBV27
J: TRBJ2-1
size: .

CDR3: CAISQQGFAYTDTQYF
V: TRBV10-3
J: TRBJ2-3
size: .

CDR3: CASTDHAQGATEAFF
V: TRBV19
J: TRBJ1-1
size: few

CDR3: CASSKGGGRPTNEKLFF
V: TRBV21-1
J: TRBJ1-4
size: .

CDR3: CASSRKPSGEETQYF
V: TRBV19
J: TRBJ2-5
size: .

CDR3: CASSLQFGWGVNTEAFF
V: TRBV27
J: TRBJ1-1
size: .

CDR3: CASSFEGQLNTEAFF
V: TRBV9
J: TRBJ1-1
size: .

CDR3: CASSHREGSNGYTF
V: TRBV4-3
J: TRBJ1-2
size: .

CDR3: CATSREQGRGNQPQHF
V: TRBV15
J: TRBJ1-5
size: few

CDR3: CASSIYTGELFF
V: TRBV9
J: TRBJ2-2
size: .

CDR3: CASSLQGAGGHNEQFF
V: TRBV27
J: TRBJ2-1
size: .

CDR3: CASSYSLGSEAFF
V: TRBV6-5
J: TRBJ1-1
size: .

CDR3: CASSYSNWDTNTEAFF
V: TRBV6-5
J: TRBJ1-1
size: .

CDR3: CSVHQGGKLFF
V: TRBV29-1
J: TRBJ1-4
size: once

CDR3: CASSQGGGNQETQYF
V: TRBV4-2
J: TRBJ2-5
size: .

CDR3: CASSHGGTEAFF
V: TRBV27
J: TRBJ1-1
size: .

CDR3: CASSQDLGTSGGARGELFF
V: TRBV4-3
J: TRBJ2-2
size: .

CDR3: CASSSPRSFMNTEAFF
V: TRBV27
J: TRBJ1-1
size: .

CDR3: CASSYSQGAYNEQFF
V: TRBV6-5
J: TRBJ2-1
size: .

CDR3: CASSLGTVLTQYF
V: TRBV13
J: TRBJ2-3
size: .

CDR3: CASSRTEFNEKLFF
V: TRBV14
J: TRBJ1-4
size: .

CDR3: CASSWTGSYNEQFF
V: TRBV19
J: TRBJ2-1
size: .

CDR3: CASSFKWGATNEKLFF
V: TRBV6-5
J: TRBJ1-4
size: .

CDR3: CATREGSSYNEQFF
V: TRBV27
J: TRBJ2-1
size: medium-sized

CDR3: CTSSQDLHLREGRTDTQYF
V: TRBV1
J: TRBJ2-3
size: .

CDR3: CASSVLAGVGDTQYF
V: TRBV27
J: TRBJ2-3
size: .

CDR3: CASSQDRSTSDGHEQFF
V: TRBV4-3
J: TRBJ2-1
size: .

CDR3: CAWRGGRNEKLFF
V: TRBV30
J: TRBJ1-4
size: few

CDR3: CASSVDLGQGFGDEQFF
V: TRBV9
J: TRBJ2-1
size: .

CDR3: CASQTWGTPDNEQFF
V: TRBV7-9
J: TRBJ2-1
size: .

CDR3: CASSSTGDEQYF
V: TRBV5-1
J: TRBJ2-7
size: .

CDR3: CASSLQAGFSGANVLTF
V: TRBV27
J: TRBJ2-6
size: .

CDR3: CASSLRDRGSTDTQYF
V: TRBV5-6
J: TRBJ2-3
size: .

CDR3: CASSQYRGPTEAFF
V: TRBV4-2
J: TRBJ1-1
size: .

CDR3: CASSSRDRGNEQYF
V: TRBV11-3
J: TRBJ2-7
size: .

CDR3: CASSFSQGEAFF
V: TRBV7-8
J: TRBJ1-1
size: once

CDR3: CASSADPPGGYTF
V: TRBV9
J: TRBJ1-2
size: .

CDR3: CASSLRRVHTEAFF
V: TRBV23-1
J: TRBJ1-1
size: .

CDR3: CASSDTGTRDYNEQFF
V: TRBV6-1
J: TRBJ2-1
size: .

CDR3: CASSDRTGVNTEAFF
V: TRBV14
J: TRBJ1-1
size: .

CDR3: CASSERRGNTEAFF
V: TRBV2
J: TRBJ1-1
size: .

CDR3: CASSLALGYEQYF
V: TRBV5-1
J: TRBJ2-7
size: .

CDR3: CASSRGKSTDTQYF
V: TRBV4-1
J: TRBJ2-3
size: .

CDR3: CASSIALGSTEAFF
V: TRBV19
J: TRBJ1-1
size: .

CDR3: CASSSQGTYGYTF
V: TRBV9
J: TRBJ1-2
size: .

CDR3: CASSSRLAGADTQYF
V: TRBV7-6
J: TRBJ2-3
size: .

CDR3: CASSSRGASTDTQYF
V: TRBV11-2
J: TRBJ2-3
size: .

CDR3: CASSQGLAGGNEQFF
V: TRBV10-2
J: TRBJ2-1
size: .

CDR3: CASSKVAGVLYEQYF
V: TRBV21-1
J: TRBJ2-7
size: once

CDR3: CASSQGTSPSYEQYF
V: TRBV4-3
J: TRBJ2-7
size: .

CDR3: CASTKGTSGKNNEQFF
V: TRBV27
J: TRBJ2-1
size: once

CDR3: CASSPSGGGSNSPLHF
V: TRBV9
J: TRBJ1-6
size: .

CDR3: CASRHGQGSGYGYTF
V: TRBV27
J: TRBJ1-2
size: .

CDR3: CASSRQGFYEQYF
V: TRBV27
J: TRBJ2-7
size: .

CDR3: CASSFGLAGSSNEQFF
V: TRBV19
J: TRBJ2-1
size: .

CDR3: CATSGSGTKVGAEAFF
V: TRBV15
J: TRBJ1-1
size: .

CDR3: CASSFSDRGRIGTEAFF
V: TRBV5-1
J: TRBJ1-1
size: once

CDR3: CASSPGTSAFTDTQYF
V: TRBV9
J: TRBJ2-3
size: once